The T cell receptor beta chain under discussion was sequenced for a study of cytomegalovirus exposure and HLA in healthy donors (dated by TCRdb to the late 2010s). Study-level background: An earlier analysis of some 600 of the donors reported 276 Gb of sequence data and 95 million to 130 million unique TCR beta sequences obtained from some 200 million T cells. An early release that covered fewer than 800 HLA-typed donors contained 250 to 350 gigabases of sequencing data and approximately 85 million unique TCR sequences. The genetic ancestry cluster associated with self-reported Caucasian donors included 81% of the roughly 400 genotyped donors. The study aimed to test whether cataloging public T cell receptors could reveal signatures of past pathogen exposure. The T cell repertoires of 666 subjects were profiled by immunosequencing and related to cytomegalovirus serostatus. Along with the roughly 710-subject first cohort, a separate validation cohort of some 130 different subjects was used. To predict cytomegalovirus infection status, the study brought together high-throughput TCR immunosequencing, statistical association of individual TCRs with disease status, and machine learning. A later analysis re-analyzed previously published TCR beta repertoires from about 730 donors and added high-resolution HLA genotyping to study TCR occurrence patterns. Rather than drawing on any new phenotypic data, the later analysis identified candidate immune exposures from TCR beta sequences and the way those sequences occurred across donors. In an earlier analysis of 500 to 650 of the donors, high-throughput TCR beta sequencing was used to judge whether each TCR beta V gene segment behaved as functional or pseudogenic. Donor age, sex, ethnicity and CMV serostatus were collected together with the repertoire data. A later genetic analysis used genome-wide SNP genotypes for about 60% of the roughly 670 donors, treating that subset as a discovery cohort. All discovery cohort repertoires had been generated using a single sequencing platform. HLA typing included class I and class II loci at four-digit resolution. The number of typed donors differed by locus: 629-630 for A, B, C, DRB1 and DQB1; approximately 520 for DQA1; 600 to 610 for DPA1; and some 450 for DPB1. Roughly five DR-DQ haplotypes were handled as single units for association and clustering, since linkage in the cohort was strong. Across approximately 400 genotyped donors of the cohort, an average of roughly 250,000 unique TCR beta nucleotide sequences per donor were sequenced, and about a sixth of those sequences were non-productive. Overall study results and their limits: The 87-base-pair reads could not distinguish some IMGT-functional V segments, including TRBV6-2 and TRBV6-3, so those segments were excluded. Three of the identified cytomegalovirus-associated TCR beta chains were confirmed in vitro to be specific for cytomegalovirus antigens. The only immune exposure information available for the cohort was CMV serostatus. While some public TCRs were present in many individuals, most TCR sequences turned up only very rarely across donors. Broadly in line with IMGT annotations, most TCR beta V segments showed up in productive rearrangements about 90% or about 30% of the time in an earlier analysis of around 550 of the donors. The authors suggested that the approach could potentially be generalized to other disease states and immunological phenotypes. Presence/absence analyses assumed roughly uniform sequencing depth across donors, an assumption that may not hold. A later analysis found that HLA-associated TCR beta chains were more clonally expanded and had lower generation probabilities than equally common non-associated chains. Assigning TCR associations to individual alleles was difficult when HLA alleles, especially DR and DQ, strongly co-occurred. In a later genetic analysis, a missense DCLRE1C variant was associated with V-gene and J-gene trimming of TCR beta chains, and the association was replicated in an independent cohort. A further reported finding was that TCR beta sequences accurately predicted the HLA-A and HLA-B alleles for most subjects in the first cohort. HLA typing was unavailable for some donors at each locus, so association tests used only the typed subset. Several of the top co-occurrence clusters appeared to be linked to parvovirus B19, influenza, CMV and Epstein-Barr virus, according to a later analysis. The earlier analysis of almost 600 of the donors excluded seventeen rarely observed V segments, including chromosome 9 orphons, because counts were too low. According to a later analysis, TCR association rates differed among HLA loci, with DRB1 alleles showing the most associated TCRs and HLA-C alleles showing the fewest. Specific HLA alleles were associated with 15,000 to 20,000 TCR beta sequences at a false discovery rate of 0.05 in a later analysis. The sequencing pipeline was judged likely to have produced a cluster of highly shared sequence variants as a technical artifact. In the study, 150 to 200 TCR beta chains were listed as associated with cytomegalovirus. Compared with the approximately 710-donor mean, donors in an Asian-associated ancestry cluster had fewer N-insertions in productive TCRs, according to a later genetic analysis. A later analysis found that most CMV-associated TCR beta chains appeared HLA-restricted, with HLA associations seemingly driven largely by CMV exposure. Cytomegalovirus status was reported to be diagnosed by the classifier with high specificity and sensitivity in both the original and validation cohorts. Correlated functional status among segregating V segments might be attributable to linkage disequilibrium, but an unknown experimental factor could not be ruled out. In this cohort, only TCR beta chains were sequenced, and detectable features were limited by the absence of alpha or paired-chain data.

In total, 600 or so healthy bone marrow donors made up the cohort. At the time of sampling, every cohort member was nominally healthy, though immune exposures that went unrecorded were likely present. The donor tested CMV seronegative and was one of the 352 seronegative cohort members. Every donor gave a peripheral blood sample, and the peripheral blood mononuclear cells from that sample were used for TCR beta sequencing. The Qiagen DNeasy Blood Extraction Kit was used to extract genomic DNA from the blood cell samples. Library preparation employed the immunoSEQ multiplex PCR assay. The multiplex PCR relied on a mix of 60 forward primers for TCR Vbeta segments and 13 reverse primers for TCR Jbeta segments. A multiplex PCR assay on genomic DNA amplified the CDR3 region of rearranged TCR beta genes. On the Illumina HiSeq System, the amplified TCR beta libraries were sequenced as 87-base-pair reads. Turning to the authors' computational methods: In a later analysis, tens of millions of unique TCR beta chains were counted across the approximately 640 repertoires, and roughly 11 million of these chains were shared by at least two donors. Raw reads were error-corrected and collapsed into unique sequences with a nearest-neighbor algorithm that merged closely related sequences to remove PCR and sequencing errors. V, D and J gene segments were assigned by aligning CDR3 sequences to IMGT reference sequences. Each retained sequence needed at least a six-nucleotide match to both a V gene segment and a J gene segment. A rearrangement was called productive if the CDR3 had no stop codons and remained in frame with V and J, and every other rearrangement was called non-productive. CDR3 was defined by IMGT convention, running from the second conserved V-encoded cysteine to the conserved J-encoded phenylalanine. In an earlier analysis of approximately 500 of the donors, sequences lacking an unambiguous match to a single V gene segment were excluded. In an earlier analysis of several hundred of the donors, V segments were called functional above 56.7% productive rearrangements and were called segregating when the between-donor standard deviation exceeded 5%. To diagnose cytomegalovirus status from the catalog of TCR beta chain sequences, a statistical classification framework was built. In a later analysis, TCR nucleotide sequences were compared against IMGT/GENE-DB human TR gene sequences so that V and J genes could be assigned. The TCRdist pipeline was used in a later analysis to assign CDR3 sequences and most-parsimonious VDJ recombination scenarios. In a later analysis, each TCR beta chain was defined by its CDR3 amino acid sequence together with its V-gene family, and reads lacking a unique V-gene family were excluded. To address suspected cross-contamination and a sequencing artifact, a later analysis removed 592 highly shared, low-generation-probability nucleotide sequences. In a later analysis, a clonal expansion index was calculated for each public chain from normalized within-repertoire ranks of inferred template counts. Generation probabilities in a later analysis came from a VDJ recombination model fitted to out-of-frame rearrangements, and those results were checked against IGoR. Hypergeometric tests were used in a later analysis to score TCR-TCR, TCR-HLA and TCR-CMV co-occurrence, with a repertoire-size bias correction applied to the TCR pairs. False discovery rates were estimated in a later analysis by permuting HLA or CMV assignments 20 times. In a later analysis, co-occurring TCRs were grouped using DBSCAN, and TCRdist sequence similarity was added for clustering within HLA-allele-positive subsets. Co-occurrence clustering excluded repertoires with fewer than 30,000 or more than 120,000 public chains, plus five with anomalous nucleotide sharing. The table comes from immuneACCESS by way of TCRdb, which keeps in-frame sequences with V and J called. Part of the clones is missing from these tables; in studies checked, under half for an unresolved V gene and the rest for unknown reasons. V and J calls and clone size are as listed in that table; D and trimming were resolved from the DNA. This sample's clone table shows some 120,000 clones. The ten largest clones capture around 3.9% of the sample.

CDR1 and CDR2, looked up from the germline V gene, are SGDLS and YYNGEE. For this chain, trimming is 0 bases at the V end and 0 bases at the J end, and the number of junction bases without a gene match is 0. The CDR3 holds 14 amino acids from the cysteine to the phenylalanine. Only the CDR3 DNA is retained, 42 bases long and in frame from the first base. Notes on this clone: The specificity of this receptor is unknown. The sample carries other DNA sequences with the same CDR3.

Sequences were obtained from PBMCs. The rearrangement combines TRBV9 with TRBJ2-7, and TRBD1 aligns with 7 junction nucleotides. The source of this sequence is a man aged 18 to 30 in good health and CMV-seronegative. This receptor has the CDR3 CASSVGDSSYEQYF. In nucleotides, the sequence is TGTGCCAGCAGCGTAGGGGACAGCTCCTACGAGCAGTACTTC.